Listed below are T cell receptor beta chains from one sample, sequenced in a study of shared clonotypes between healthy human individuals. Measured with immunoSEQ multiplex PCR; TCRdb has only the in-frame clones, and not every one. The sample has over 2 million clones, 92% seen once. Sequencing was done on a sample of naive CD4+ T cells from PBMCs. All receptors derive from a man aged 18 to 29 in good health. Some clones in this sample may be carry-over from other donors' samples. Both conserved end residues are part of each CDR3. The order of the fields is V gene, D gene, J gene, clone size, CDR3 protein, CDR3 DNA. A D gene is named only where the DNA matches it firmly. Clone size appears in some rows only: once, few, many, or a class for an expanded clone.

TRBV9	NA	TRBJ1-3	NA	CASSTATGSGSGNTIYF	TGTGCCAGCAGCACAGCGACGGGATCTGGCTCTGGAAACACCATATATTTT
TRBV19	NA	TRBJ1-3	NA	CASIRTPGTGNTIYF	TGTGCCAGTATCCGGACCCCAGGGACTGGAAACACCATATATTTT
TRBV9	TRBD2	TRBJ2-7	NA	CASSPGLAGASYEQYF	TGTGCCAGCAGCCCGGGACTAGCGGGAGCCTCCTACGAGCAGTACTTC
TRBV28	TRBD1	TRBJ1-5	NA	CASSLSGQGSNQPQHF	TGTGCCAGCAGTTTGAGCGGACAGGGAAGCAATCAGCCCCAGCATTTT
TRBV6-1	TRBD1	TRBJ1-5	NA	CATGQPPFQPQHF	TGTGCCACGGGACAGCCTCCCTTTCAGCCCCAGCATTTT
TRBV5-1	NA	TRBJ2-2	NA	CASSDHRVTNTGELFF	TGCGCCAGCAGCGACCACCGCGTCACGAACACCGGGGAGCTGTTTTTT
TRBV7-2	NA	TRBJ2-1	NA	CASSFAYNEQFF	TGTGCCAGCAGCTTCGCCTACAATGAGCAGTTCTTC
TRBV7-7	NA	TRBJ2-3	NA	CASSPSGSTDTQYF	TGTGCCAGCAGCCCATCAGGGAGCACAGATACGCAGTATTTT
TRBV2	TRBD2	TRBJ2-1	NA	CASSGPPGLAGTYNEQFF	TGTGCCAGCAGTGGGCCCCCGGGACTAGCGGGAACCTACAATGAGCAGTTCTTC
TRBV7-3	NA	TRBJ2-3	once	CASSLRTVLGTDTQYF	TGTGCCAGCAGCTTAAGAACGGTCTTGGGCACAGATACGCAGTATTTT
TRBV5-1	NA	TRBJ1-5	few	CASSSGEADQPQHF	TGCGCCAGCAGCTCCGGGGAGGCGGATCAGCCCCAGCATTTT
TRBV19	TRBD2	TRBJ2-7	NA	CATASGSPPLSYEQYF	TGTGCCACCGCTAGCGGGAGCCCCCCCCTCAGCTACGAGCAGTACTTC
TRBV7-3	TRBD2	TRBJ2-1	once	CASSPPPGLASNEQFF	TGTGCCAGCAGCCCCCCGCCCGGACTAGCGAGCAATGAGCAGTTCTTC
TRBV4-1	NA	TRBJ2-2	NA	CASSSQILNTGELFF	TGCGCCAGCAGTTCACAGATTTTGAACACCGGGGAGCTGTTTTTT
TRBV7-3	TRBD2	TRBJ2-2	NA	CASSLRGLAGNELFF	TGTGCCAGCAGCTTAAGGGGACTAGCGGGCAACGAGCTGTTTTTT
TRBV9	NA	TRBJ1-3	NA	CASSVAPLNTIYF	TGTGCCAGCAGCGTAGCCCCCCTAAACACCATATATTTT
TRBV28	NA	TRBJ2-5	NA	CASSLAGYETQYF	TGTGCCAGCAGTTTAGCCGGTTATGAGACCCAGTACTTC
TRBV6-4	NA	TRBJ1-1	NA	CASRALGGSFGTEAFF	TGTGCCAGCAGGGCGCTGGGCGGTTCATTCGGCACTGAAGCTTTCTTT
TRBV30	NA	TRBJ1-4	NA	CAWKAGGAGEKLFF	TGTGCCTGGAAGGCGGGGGGCGCGGGTGAAAAACTGTTTTTT
TRBV4-1	TRBD2	TRBJ2-1	NA	CASSQDGASGIYSYNEQFF	TGCGCCAGCAGCCAAGATGGAGCTAGCGGGATCTACTCCTACAATGAGCAGTTCTTC
TRBV4-1	TRBD2	TRBJ2-1	NA	CASSQTGLAGDREQFF	TGCGCCAGCAGCCAAACGGGACTAGCGGGAGATCGTGAGCAGTTCTTC
TRBV11-3	NA	TRBJ2-2	NA	CASSPFAGANTGELFF	TGTGCCAGCAGCCCCTTTGCGGGGGCTAACACCGGGGAGCTGTTTTTT
TRBV2	NA	TRBJ1-6	NA	CASSGQGNSPLHF	TGTGCCAGCAGTGGTCAGGGCAATTCACCCCTCCACTTT
TRBV19	NA	TRBJ1-5	NA	CASNRGVGNQPQHF	TGTGCCAGTAACCGGGGGGTGGGGAATCAGCCCCAGCATTTT
TRBV18	TRBD1	TRBJ2-7	NA	CASSPRTGGYEQYF	TGTGCCAGCTCACCCCGGACAGGGGGATACGAGCAGTACTTC